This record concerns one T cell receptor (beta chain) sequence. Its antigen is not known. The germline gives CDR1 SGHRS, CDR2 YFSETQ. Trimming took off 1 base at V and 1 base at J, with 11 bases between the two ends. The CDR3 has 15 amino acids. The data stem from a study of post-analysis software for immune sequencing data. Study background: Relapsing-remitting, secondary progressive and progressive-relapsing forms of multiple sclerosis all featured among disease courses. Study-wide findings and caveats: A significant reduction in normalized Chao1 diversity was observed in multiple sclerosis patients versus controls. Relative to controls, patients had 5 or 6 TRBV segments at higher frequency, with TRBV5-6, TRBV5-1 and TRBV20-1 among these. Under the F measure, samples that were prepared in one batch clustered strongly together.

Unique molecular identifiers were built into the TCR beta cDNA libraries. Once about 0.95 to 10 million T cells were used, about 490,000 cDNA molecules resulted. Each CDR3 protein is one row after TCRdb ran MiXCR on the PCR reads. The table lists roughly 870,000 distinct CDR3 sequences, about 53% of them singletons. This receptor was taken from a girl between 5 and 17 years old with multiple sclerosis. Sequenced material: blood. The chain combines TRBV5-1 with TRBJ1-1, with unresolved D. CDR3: CASSLMEHTNTEAFF. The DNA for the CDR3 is TGCGCCAGCAGCTTGATGGAACATACGAACACTGAAGCTTTCTTT.